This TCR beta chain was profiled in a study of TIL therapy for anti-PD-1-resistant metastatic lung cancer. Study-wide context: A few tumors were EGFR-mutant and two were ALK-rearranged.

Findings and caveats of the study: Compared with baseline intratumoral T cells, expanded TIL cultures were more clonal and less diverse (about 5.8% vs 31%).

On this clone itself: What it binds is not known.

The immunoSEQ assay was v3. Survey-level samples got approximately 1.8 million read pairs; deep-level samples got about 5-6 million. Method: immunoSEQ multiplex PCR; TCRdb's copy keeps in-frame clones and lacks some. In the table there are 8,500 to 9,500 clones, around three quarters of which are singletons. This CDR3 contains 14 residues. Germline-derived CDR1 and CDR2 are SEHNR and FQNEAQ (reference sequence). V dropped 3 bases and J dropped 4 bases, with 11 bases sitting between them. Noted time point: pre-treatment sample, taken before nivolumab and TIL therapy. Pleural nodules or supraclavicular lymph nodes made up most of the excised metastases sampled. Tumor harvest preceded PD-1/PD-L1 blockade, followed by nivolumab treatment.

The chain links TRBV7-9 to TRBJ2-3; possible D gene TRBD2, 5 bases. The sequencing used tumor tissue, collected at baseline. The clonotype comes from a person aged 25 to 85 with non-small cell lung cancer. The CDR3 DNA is TGTGCCAGCAGCTTTACCGGGGTTGCAGATACGCAGTATTTT. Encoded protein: CASSFTGVADTQYF.